This T cell receptor beta chain is drawn from a study of radiotherapy plus CTLA-4 blockade in lung cancer. Background on the study: Objective responses emerged in around a sixth of patients, and around 29% attained disease control. Study-wide results and caveats: Reported findings show early blood T cell clone dynamics, with interferon-beta, best predicted response. TCR clones from tumors expanded in blood after radiotherapy plus ipilimumab.

V shed 3 bases and J shed 4 bases, with 11 bases lying between them. Per germline, CDR1 SGHDN and CDR2 FVKESK. This CDR3 is built from 14 residues. Of note for this clone: Antigen: not known.

The method was immunoSEQ multiplex PCR; TCRdb's version includes in-frame clones alone and lacks a portion of them. The data hold around 100,000 clones, with around 84% observed a single time. Focal radiation was given together with CTLA-4 blockade (ipilimumab) to patients with chemo-refractory metastatic non-small-cell lung cancer. Here the sequenced sample was peripheral blood, taken from a patient treated with radiotherapy plus ipilimumab. The sequence came from a human donor with non-small cell lung cancer that progressed on radiotherapy plus ipilimumab. Some clones in this sample may be carry-over from other donors' samples. This chain uses TRBV14 with TRBJ2-3; D is uncertain. This CDR3 is CASSQNTVADTQYF. The CDR3 nucleotides are TGTGCCAGCAGCCAGAACACCGTTGCAGATACGCAGTATTTT.